Listed here are 13 T cell receptor beta chains from one sample, sequenced in a study of blood T cells in healthy people across ages. A second PCR, run for roughly 7 to 11 cycles, used a sample-barcoded 5' primer plus a J-beta primer mix. TCRdb itself ran the 5' RACE reads through MiXCR, one entry per CDR3 protein. The sample has about 1.4 million distinct CDR3 sequences; approximately 60% are singletons. Source material: blood. Receptor source: a man aged 18 to 29 in good health.

The chain has TRBV27 and TRBJ1-2; D unresolved. Trimming pared 6 bases from V and 3 bases from J, leaving 11 bases between. Germline values: CDR1 MNHEY, CDR2 SMNVEV (reference sequence). The CDR3 totals 13 residues. CDR3 nucleotide sequence: TGTGCCAGCAGAAAAGACGGATACTATGGCTACACCTTC. Translating gives CASRKDGYYGYTF.

The rearrangement joins TRBV4-1 to TRBJ1-5; D perhaps matches TRBD1 (5 bases). This CDR3 is 18 amino acids long. Germline lookup yields CDR1 MGHRA and CDR2 YSYEKL. Trimming left V 2 bases short and J 3 bases short, with 20 bases between. For the CDR3, the DNA is TGCGCCAGCAGCCAAATGAGACTCGGGCCAGGGTACAATCAGCCCCAGCATTTT. Translating gives CASSQMRLGPGYNQPQHF.

This clonotype was seen a few times. The chain combines TRBV7-2 with TRBJ2-5; D unresolved. Looked up from germline, CDR1 is SGHTA and CDR2 is FQGNSA. V lost 3 bases and J 3 bases, leaving 11 bases between the germline ends. The CDR3 runs 14 residues. The CDR3 sequence is CASSLVGYEETQYF. The DNA for the CDR3 is TGTGCCAGCAGCTTGGTTGGGTATGAAGAGACCCAGTACTTC.

This clonotype was seen more than once but under ten times. V and J are TRBV6-5 and TRBJ2-7; 8 nucleotides align to TRBD2. V gave up 0 bases and J gave up 0 bases; unmatched junction bases: 1. CDR1 and CDR2 from the germline V gene are MNHEY and SVGAGI. The CDR3 consists of 15 residues. As DNA, the CDR3 is TGTGCCAGCAGTTACTCGACTAGCGCCTCCTACGAGCAGTACTTC. It is translated as CASSYSTSASYEQYF.

The chain links TRBV7-9 to TRBJ1-5; 7 bases align to TRBD1. The CDR3 is 14 amino acids. CDR1 and CDR2 from the germline V gene are SEHNR and FQNEAQ (reference sequence). The V gene end was trimmed by 5 bases and the J gene end by 6 bases; junction bases not matched to a gene: 7. The DNA of the CDR3 is TGTGCCAGCAGCAAGGGACAGATCGGTCAGCCCCAGCATTTT. It codes for CASSKGQIGQPQHF.

The chain couples TRBV20-1 to TRBJ2-7; D is perhaps TRBD2 (5 bases). CDR1 is DFQATT and CDR2 is SNEGSKA in the germline V gene (reference sequence). The CDR3 is made up of 13 amino acids. Trimming stripped 6 bases from V and 3 bases from J, with 15 bases between. The CDR3 region is CSASTGINYEQYF. CDR3 DNA sequence: TGCAGTGCGAGCACCGGGATCAACTACGAGCAGTACTTC.

The chain recombines TRBV28 with TRBJ2-5; D tentatively reads TRBD1 or TRBD2 (5 bases each). This CDR3 contains 16 residues. Trimming stripped 7 bases from V and 2 bases from J, with 20 bases between. From germline, CDR1 is MDHEN and CDR2 SYDVKM. The CDR3 sequence: CASTHRFLGRQETQYF. DNA for the CDR3: TGTGCCAGCACTCACAGGTTCTTGGGACGACAAGAGACCCAGTACTTC.

The gene calls are TRBV7-9 and TRBJ2-7; no definite D call. The CDR3 contains 14 residues. V was shortened by 5 bases and J by 7 bases, with 18 bases between the two germline ends. CDR1 and CDR2 (germline): SEHNR, FQNEAQ (reference sequence). The CDR3, as DNA: TGTGCCAGCAGCAAGCCGGGTCGCCTTCGGGAGCAGTACTTC. Its protein product is CASSKPGRLREQYF.

This clonotype appeared a few times. The V call is TRBV27, the J call TRBJ1-1; D gene unclear. V was shortened by 5 bases and J by 0 bases, with 7 bases between the two germline ends. CDR3 length equals 13 residues. CDR1 MNHEY and CDR2 SMNVEV come from the germline V gene (reference sequence). CDR3 residues: CASSLVMNTEAFF. The CDR3 DNA sequence: TGTGCCAGCAGTCTAGTTATGAACACTGAAGCTTTCTTT.

V and J are TRBV28 and TRBJ2-7, with D perhaps given as TRBD1 or TRBD2 (5 bases each). The DNA matches TRBJ2-5 better at its end, which makes the J call doubtful. This CDR3 is 15 amino acids long. The germline CDR1 and CDR2 sequences are MDHEN and SYDVKM. The CDR3 is CASNTGARETETQYF. The CDR3 coding sequence is TGTGCCAGCAACACCGGGGCCAGGGAGACGGAGACCCAGTACTTC.

The chain recombines TRBV5-5 with TRBJ2-7; no clear D. Looked up from germline, CDR1 is SGHKS and CDR2 is YYEKEE (reference sequence). This CDR3 is 12 amino acids long. V dropped 0 bases and J dropped 7 bases, with 8 bases sitting between them. CDR3 in amino acids: CASSLALREQYF. The CDR3 coding sequence is TGTGCCAGCAGCTTGGCCTTGCGGGAGCAGTACTTC.

The genes are TRBV3-1 and TRBJ2-3; D is unresolved. Deletions cut 4 bases from V and 6 bases from J, with 8 bases between. CDR3 size: 12 residues. Germline V lookup: CDR1 LGHDT, CDR2 YNNKEL (reference sequence). CDR3 residues: CASSLRMDTQYF. CDR3 nucleotide sequence: TGTGCCAGCAGCCTTCGGATGGATACGCAGTATTTT.

The rearrangement uses TRBV4-3 and TRBJ2-7; TRBD1 agrees at 7 bases. V was pared by 4 bases and J by 0 bases, with 12 bases of the junction left unmatched. Looked up from germline, CDR1 is LGHNA and CDR2 is YSLEER. CDR3 length: 17 residues. The CDR3 is CASSLGRGNVGSYEQYF. The CDR3 nucleotides are TGCGCCAGCAGCCTGGGCAGGGGGAACGTCGGCTCCTACGAGCAGTACTTC.